The present T cell receptor beta chain was sequenced within a study of spatial heterogeneity in lung cancer. Looking at the study overall: The donors comprised about 69 untreated early-stage non-small cell lung cancer patients. Available follow-up PBMC samples, collected a median of roughly 2 years post-resection, were sequenced.

Trimming took 2 bases from V and 11 from J, leaving 15 bases between them. The germline CDR1 and CDR2 sequences are SGHTA and FQGTGA. The CDR3 length is 13 residues. Each TCR cDNA molecule bore a unique molecular identifier. Each CDR3 protein is one row after TCRdb ran MiXCR on the 5' RACE reads. This sample has approximately 110,000 distinct CDR3 sequences, with roughly 10% found just once. Time point indicated: blood at routine non-recurrence follow-up after resection. Unsorted whole RNA of tumor, nontumor lung or frozen PBMC was sequenced. This specimen consisted of PBMCs, obtained at follow-up. The chain joins TRBV7-3 to TRBJ1-1; D gene unclear. The receptor was derived from a female donor with early-stage non-small cell lung cancer. CDR3 sequence: CASSLGWSHTAFF. The CDR3 DNA sequence: TGTGCCAGCAGCTTAGGGTGGTCCCATACGGCTTTCTTT.